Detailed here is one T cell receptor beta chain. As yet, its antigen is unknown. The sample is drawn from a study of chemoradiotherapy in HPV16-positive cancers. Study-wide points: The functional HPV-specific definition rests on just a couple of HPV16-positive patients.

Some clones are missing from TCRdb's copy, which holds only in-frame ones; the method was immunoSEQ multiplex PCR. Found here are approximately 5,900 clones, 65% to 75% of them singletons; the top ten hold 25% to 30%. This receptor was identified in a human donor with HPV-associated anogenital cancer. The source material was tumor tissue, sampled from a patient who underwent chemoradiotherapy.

As DNA, the CDR3 is TGTGCCAGCAGTACAGGGGGTGACCCCCATGAGCAGTTCTTC. It yields the protein CASSTGGDPHEQFF. The chain joins TRBV28 to TRBJ2-1; 8 nucleotides align to TRBD1. Looked up from germline, CDR1 is MDHEN and CDR2 is SYDVKM. V lost 5 bases and J lost 8; bases outside the gene matches: 8. This CDR3 is built from 14 residues.